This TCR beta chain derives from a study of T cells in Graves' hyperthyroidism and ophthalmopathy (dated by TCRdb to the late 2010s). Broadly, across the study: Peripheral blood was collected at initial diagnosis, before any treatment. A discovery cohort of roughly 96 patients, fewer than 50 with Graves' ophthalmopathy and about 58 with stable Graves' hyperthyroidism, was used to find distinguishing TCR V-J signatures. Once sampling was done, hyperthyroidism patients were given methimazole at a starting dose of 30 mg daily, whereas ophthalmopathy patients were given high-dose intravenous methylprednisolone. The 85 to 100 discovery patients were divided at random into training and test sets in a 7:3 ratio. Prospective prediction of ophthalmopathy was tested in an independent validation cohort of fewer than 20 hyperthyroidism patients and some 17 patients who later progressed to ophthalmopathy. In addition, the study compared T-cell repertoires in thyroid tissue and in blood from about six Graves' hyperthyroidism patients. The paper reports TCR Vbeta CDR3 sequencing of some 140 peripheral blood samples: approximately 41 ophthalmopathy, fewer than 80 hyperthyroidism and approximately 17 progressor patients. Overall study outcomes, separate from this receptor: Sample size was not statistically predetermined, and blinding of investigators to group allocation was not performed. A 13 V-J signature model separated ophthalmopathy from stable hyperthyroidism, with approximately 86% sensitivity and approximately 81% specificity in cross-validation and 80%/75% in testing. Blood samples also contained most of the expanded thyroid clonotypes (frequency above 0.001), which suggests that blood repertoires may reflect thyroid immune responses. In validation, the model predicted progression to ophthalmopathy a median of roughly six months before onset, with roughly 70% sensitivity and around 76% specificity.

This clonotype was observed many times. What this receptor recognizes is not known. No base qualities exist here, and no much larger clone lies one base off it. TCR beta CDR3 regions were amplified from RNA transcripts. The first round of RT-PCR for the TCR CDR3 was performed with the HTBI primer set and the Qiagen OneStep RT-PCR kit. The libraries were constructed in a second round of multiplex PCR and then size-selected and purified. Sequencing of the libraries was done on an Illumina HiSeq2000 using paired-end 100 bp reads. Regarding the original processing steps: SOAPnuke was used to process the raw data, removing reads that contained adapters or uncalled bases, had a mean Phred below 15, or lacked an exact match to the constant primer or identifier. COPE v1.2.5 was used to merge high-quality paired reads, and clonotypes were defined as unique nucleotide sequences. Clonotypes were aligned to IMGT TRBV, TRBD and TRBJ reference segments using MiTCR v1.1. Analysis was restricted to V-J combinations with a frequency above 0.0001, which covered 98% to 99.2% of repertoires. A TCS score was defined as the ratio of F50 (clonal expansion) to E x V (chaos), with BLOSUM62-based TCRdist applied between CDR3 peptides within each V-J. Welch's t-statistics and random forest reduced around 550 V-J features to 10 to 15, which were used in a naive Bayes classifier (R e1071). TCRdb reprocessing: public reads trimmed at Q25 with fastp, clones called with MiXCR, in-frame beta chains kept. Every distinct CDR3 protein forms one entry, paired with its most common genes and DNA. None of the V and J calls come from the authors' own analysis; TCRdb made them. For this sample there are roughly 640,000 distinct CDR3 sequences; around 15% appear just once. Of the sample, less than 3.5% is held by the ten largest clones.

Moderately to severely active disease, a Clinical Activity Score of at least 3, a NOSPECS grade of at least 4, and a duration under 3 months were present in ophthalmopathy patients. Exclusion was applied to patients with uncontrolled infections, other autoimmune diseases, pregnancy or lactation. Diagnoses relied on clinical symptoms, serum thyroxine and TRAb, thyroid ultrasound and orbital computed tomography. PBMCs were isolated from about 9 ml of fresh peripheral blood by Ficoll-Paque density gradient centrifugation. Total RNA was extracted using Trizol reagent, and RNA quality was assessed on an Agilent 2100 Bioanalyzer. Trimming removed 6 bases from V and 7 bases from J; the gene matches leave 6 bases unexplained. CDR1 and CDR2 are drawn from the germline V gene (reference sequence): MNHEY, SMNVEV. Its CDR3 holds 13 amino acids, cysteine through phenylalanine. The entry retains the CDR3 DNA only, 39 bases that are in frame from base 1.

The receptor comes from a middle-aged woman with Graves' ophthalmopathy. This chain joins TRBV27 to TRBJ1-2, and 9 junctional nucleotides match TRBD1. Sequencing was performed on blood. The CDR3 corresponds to CASRGTGLSGYTF. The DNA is TGTGCCAGCAGGGGGACAGGGCTAAGTGGCTACACCTTC.